This entry lists 32 T cell receptor beta chains sequenced from one sample in a study of shared clonotypes between healthy human individuals. Profiling relied on immunoSEQ multiplex PCR, and the TCRdb table lists in-frame clones only, not all of them. The sample has around 2.3 million clones; 95% are singletons. The source material was naive CD4+ T cells sorted from blood. This sample's subset: CD45RA+ positively selected. All receptors derive from a man younger than 35 in good health.

The chain recombines TRBV2 with TRBJ2-7; possible D gene TRBD2, 6 bases. The CDR3 has 12 amino acids. The V end lost 8 bases, the J end lost 7 bases, and 15 bases lay between the germline ends. Looked up from germline, CDR1 is SNHLY and CDR2 is FYNNEI. This CDR3 is CASGGESSEQYF. The CDR3 coding sequence is TGTGCCAGCGGAGGGGAATCTTCGGAGCAGTACTTC. The whole variable domain, remainder taken from reference TRBV2 and TRBJ2-7, is EPEVTQTPSHQVTQMGQEVILRCVPISNHLYFYWYRQILGQKVEFLVSFYNNEISEKSEIFDDQFSVERPDGSNFTLKIRSTKLEDSAMYFCASGGESSEQYFGPGTRLTVT.

The chain couples TRBV7-2 to TRBJ2-1, with TRBD2 matching over 16 bases. The CDR3 is 15 residues long. After removal of 5 bases from V and 10 bases from J, the junction contained 5 bases not matched to a gene. Germline assignment: CDR1 SGHTA and CDR2 FQGNSA. In DNA form, the CDR3 reads TGTGCCAGCAGCACGGGACTAGCGGGAGGGCCGGAGCAGTTCTTC. Translating it yields CASSTGLAGGPEQFF. Combining the CDR3 with reference TRBV7-2 and TRBJ2-1 gives the whole variable domain GAGVSQSPSNKVTEKGKDVELRCDPISGHTALYWYRQSLGQGLEFLIYFQGNSAPDKSGLPSDRFSAERTGGSVSTLTIQRTQQEDSAVYLCASSTGLAGGPEQFFGPGTRLTVL.

V gene TRBV5-6 combines with J gene TRBJ2-1, with D perhaps matching TRBD1 (5 bases). CDR3 length equals 15 residues. Germline V gives CDR1 SGHDT, CDR2 YYEEEE. The V and J ends lost 5 bases and 0 bases respectively, with 12 bases between them. CDR3: CASRSTGSSYNEQFF. The CDR3 nucleotides are TGTGCCAGCAGATCCACAGGTAGCTCCTACAATGAGCAGTTCTTC.

The chain combines TRBV5-6 with TRBJ1-2, with a weak D call TRBD1 (6 bases). The V end was cut by 6 bases, the J end by 0 bases, with 18 bases between. CDR3 length: 16 residues. Germline CDR1 and CDR2: SGHDT and YYEEEE. CDR3 residues: CASNPPPGGPNYGYTF. The CDR3 DNA reads TGTGCCAGCAACCCTCCGCCCGGGGGGCCTAACTATGGCTACACCTTC. The whole variable domain, filled in from reference TRBV5-6 and TRBJ1-2, reads DAGVTQSPTHLIKTRGQQVTLRCSPKSGHDTVSWYQQALGQGPQFIFQYYEEEERQRGNFPDRFSGHQFPNYSSELNVNALLLGDSALYLCASNPPPGGPNYGYTFGSGTRLTVV.

With regard to this clone: One junction end disagrees with the germline gene, perhaps due to a read error. The chain is built from TRBV7-7 and TRBJ2-5; D possibly corresponds to TRBD2 (5 bases). Germline-derived CDR1 and CDR2 are SSHAT and FNYEAQ (reference sequence). CDR3 length: 13 residues. This chain's CDR3 is CASSPDSPGTQYF. Written as DNA, the CDR3 is TGTGCTAGCAGCCCGGACTCACCGGGGACCCAGTACTTC.

The J gene is TRBJ2-7, the V gene TRBV14; 8 bases match TRBD1. V shed 4 bases and J 1 base; nucleotides not matched to a gene: 18. Germline V gene data show CDR1 as SGHDN and CDR2 as FVKESK. The CDR3 is made up of 19 amino acids. CDR3 protein: CASSLPRHTGTGDSYEQYF. The CDR3 DNA reads TGTGCCAGCAGCCTACCGAGACATACCGGGACAGGAGATTCCTACGAGCAGTACTTC.

This clone showed up just once. The same CDR3 arises from other DNA sequences in this sample as well. The rearrangement joins TRBV7-2 to TRBJ1-1, with D possibly matching TRBD1 (5 bases). The V and J ends lost 0 bases and 4 bases respectively, with 9 bases between them. This CDR3 contains 14 residues. Germline-derived CDR1 and CDR2 are SGHTA and FQGNSA. The CDR3 sequence: CASSLAGGGTEAFF. The CDR3 coding sequence is TGTGCCAGCAGCTTAGCCGGGGGTGGCACTGAAGCTTTCTTT.

Comment on this clone: The sample has other DNA sequences that encode this CDR3 too. The J gene is TRBJ2-7, the V gene TRBV7-2, with 7 bases identical to TRBD2. CDR1 and CDR2 from the germline V gene are SGHTA and FQGNSA. CDR3 length: 14 amino acids. The trim removed 1 base at V and 4 bases at J, leaving 4 bases unmatched. CDR3 loop: CASSLGGGSYEQYF. For the CDR3, the DNA is TGTGCCAGCAGCTTAGGGGGCGGGAGTTACGAGCAGTACTTC.

V gene TRBV30 combines with J gene TRBJ1-6; weak D call: TRBD1 (5 bases). The CDR3 has 15 amino acids. Trimming cost V 1 base and J 4 bases, with 11 bases left between them. In germline, CDR1 is GTSNPN, CDR2 SVGIG (reference sequence). Here the CDR3 DNA reads TGTGCCTGGAGTGAAAGACAGACATATAATTCACCCCTCCACTTT. Its translation: CAWSERQTYNSPLHF.

The rearrangement uses TRBV28 and TRBJ1-2; perhaps TRBD1 as D (5 bases). The CDR3 has 13 amino acids. Per the germline V gene, CDR1 is MDHEN and CDR2 is SYDVKM. The ends were cut back, 6 bases at V and 4 bases at J, with 12 bases in the middle. The CDR3 bases are TGTGCCAGCAGCCGGGGGGTAGGCTATGGCTACACCTTC. Protein product: CASSRGVGYGYTF.

In this sample, this clone turned up once. The chain employs TRBV7-9 and TRBJ2-3; tentatively, D is TRBD1 or TRBD2 (5 bases each). With 4 bases removed from V and 2 bases from J, the gap between germline ends came to 10 bases. Germline V gene lookup returns CDR1 SEHNR and CDR2 FQNEAQ (reference sequence). This CDR3 has 14 residues. The CDR3 nucleotides are TGTGCCAGCAGCTCGTATGGGACCACAGATACGCAGTATTTT. Protein: CASSSYGTTDTQYF.

The chain is built from TRBV6-6 and TRBJ2-3, with D uncertain. Trimming shortened V by 7 bases and J by 2 bases, and 13 bases separated the two germline ends. The CDR3 is made up of 14 amino acids. Germline V gives CDR1 MNHNY, CDR2 SVGAGI (reference sequence). The CDR3 region has the DNA TGTGCCAGCATTCGGACCTTCAACACAGATACGCAGTATTTT. Translation: CASIRTFNTDTQYF.

The rearrangement uses TRBV19 and TRBJ2-7; 7 nucleotides line up with TRBD1. J was trimmed by 2 bases and V by 5 bases; bases with no gene match: 3. Per the germline V gene, CDR1 is LNHDA and CDR2 is SQIVND (reference sequence). This CDR3 spans 13 amino acids. CDR3 nucleotide sequence: TGTGCCAGTAGTGACAGGGATACCTACGAGCAGTACTTC. Translation: CASSDRDTYEQYF.

As to this clone: An end of the junction does not agree with germline; a read error may underlie this. V is TRBV4-3 and J is TRBJ1-6, with a weak D call TRBD1 (5 bases). The germline gives CDR1 LGHNA, CDR2 YSLEER. This CDR3 has 18 residues. DNA for the CDR3: TGCGCCAGCAGCCAAGATTTGGCAGGGAGCTCCTATAATTCACCCCTCCTCTTT. Translated, it gives CASSQDLAGSSYNSPLLF.

The gene calls are TRBV5-1 and TRBJ2-3; TRBD2 is a possible D gene (6 bases). The germline V gene encodes CDR1 SGHRS and CDR2 YFSETQ. The CDR3 totals 14 residues. Between the trimmed V and J ends, which lost 4 bases and 0 bases, there was a span of 9 bases. Here the CDR3 DNA reads TGCGCCAGCAGCGGCGGGGTAAGCACAGATACGCAGTATTTT. This codes for CASSGGVSTDTQYF.

The V gene is TRBV2, the J gene TRBJ2-5, with TRBD2 matching over 8 bases. This CDR3 is built from 15 residues. The germline gives CDR1 SNHLY, CDR2 FYNNEI. V dropped 5 bases and J dropped 1; count of bases not matched to a gene: 6. The CDR3 sequence is CASSPILAVQETQYF. The CDR3 bases are TGTGCCAGCAGTCCCATACTAGCGGTCCAAGAGACCCAGTACTTC.

V is TRBV5-1 and J is TRBJ2-7; 11 bases are a match to TRBD1. CDR3 length: 15 residues. The germline V gene has CDR1 SGHRS and CDR2 YFSETQ. Trimming removed 4 bases from V and 4 bases from J; junction bases left unmatched: 7. As DNA, the CDR3 is TGCGCCAGCAGCCGGCTCGGACAGGGGGCTTACGAGCAGTACTTC. It is translated as CASSRLGQGAYEQYF. Full variable domain (missing parts from reference TRBV5-1 and TRBJ2-7): KAGVTQTPRYLIKTRGQQVTLSCSPISGHRSVSWYQQTPGQGLQFLFEYFSETQRNKGNFPGRFSGRQFSNSRSEMNVSTLELGDSALYLCASSRLGQGAYEQYFGPGTRLTVT.

This rearrangement joins TRBV6-1 to TRBJ1-4, with D maybe TRBD1 (5 bases). V was trimmed by 9 bases and J by 8 bases, leaving 19 bases between them. Germline V CDR1 and CDR2: MNHNS, SASEGT. The CDR3 has 14 residues. CDR3 nucleotides: TGTGCCAGTAGCCGGGACTTGGGGGTCGAAAAACTGTTTTTT. Residues: CASSRDLGVEKLFF.

A word on this clone: Other DNA sequences in this specimen translate into the identical CDR3. The chain links TRBV5-4 to TRBJ2-3, with 13 bases fitting TRBD2. The CDR3 sequence is 15 residues long. V lost 4 bases, J lost 4 bases, and 3 bases stayed unmatched. Germline V gene sequence: CDR1 SGHNT, CDR2 YYREEE (reference sequence). The CDR3 nucleotides read TGTGCCAGCAGCCCTACTAGCGGGAGGGCAGATACGCAGTATTTT. Protein product: CASSPTSGRADTQYF.

The count of this clone is one. The chain combines TRBV5-6 with TRBJ2-7, with 12 bases identical to TRBD2. Germline CDR1 is SGHDT and CDR2 is YYEEEE. J lost 2 bases, V lost 4 bases, and 4 bases had no gene match. The CDR3 length is 15 residues. CDR3 bases: TGTGCCAGCAGCCTCCCTAGCGGGGGGGCCTACGAGCAGTACTTC. Amino acids: CASSLPSGGAYEQYF.

The CDR3 coding sequence is TGTGCCAGCAGTGAAGCGCGAGGACAGGCGACTTTCTACGAGCAGTACTTC. Translated, it gives CASSEARGQATFYEQYF. This chain connects TRBV6-1 to TRBJ2-7, with 7 bases fitting TRBD1. V lost 0 bases, J lost 3 bases, and 11 bases stayed unmatched. There are 17 residues in the CDR3. Germline loops: CDR1 MNHNS, CDR2 SASEGT.

The chain uses TRBV28 and TRBJ2-1, with TRBD1 matching over 8 bases. V gave up 6 bases and J gave up 3 bases; unmatched junction bases: 10. This CDR3 has 16 amino acids. The germline V gene has CDR1 MDHEN and CDR2 SYDVKM. In DNA, the CDR3 is TGTGCCAGCAGCGCCACCGGGACAGGTCTCTACAATGAGCAGTTCTTC. This gives the protein CASSATGTGLYNEQFF.

The chain couples TRBV5-1 to TRBJ2-3; TRBD2 matches 7 bases. With V trimmed by 4 bases and J by 2 bases, 4 bases remained unmatched. This CDR3 is built from 14 residues. Germline V gene sequence: CDR1 SGHRS, CDR2 YFSETQ. As DNA, the CDR3 is TGCGCCAGCAGCATCCGGGACTACACAGATACGCAGTATTTT. Amino acids: CASSIRDYTDTQYF.

This chain connects TRBV7-2 to TRBJ1-1, with D perhaps matching TRBD1 (5 bases). The CDR3 runs 15 residues. V lost 5 bases, J lost 5 bases, and 18 bases lay in between. Germline V gene data show CDR1 as SGHTA and CDR2 as FQGNSA. CDR3 in DNA: TGTGCCAGCAGCCCCATGGGGCAGGGAGGGACTGAAGCTTTCTTT. This gives the protein CASSPMGQGGTEAFF.

In nucleotides, the CDR3 is TGCGCCAGCAGCCCGGGGGGCAGTAATCAGCCCCAGCATTTT. It specifies CASSPGGSNQPQHF. The rearrangement joins TRBV5-1 to TRBJ1-5; possible D gene TRBD1, 6 bases. The ends were cut back, 4 bases at V and 4 bases at J, with 12 bases in the middle. This CDR3 has 14 amino acids. Germline-derived CDR1 and CDR2 are SGHRS and YFSETQ.

The chain links TRBV28 to TRBJ2-2, with 8 bases matching TRBD2. V shed 6 bases, J shed 6 bases, and the junction held 15 bases outside the gene matches. The CDR3 covers 17 residues. The germline V gene encodes CDR1 MDHEN and CDR2 SYDVKM. Here the CDR3 DNA reads TGTGCCAGCAGCCCCCCGGGACTAGGGGGTTTGGCCGGGGAGCTGTTTTTT. This gives the protein CASSPPGLGGLAGELFF.

This chain joins TRBV14 and TRBJ1-4; TRBD1 matches at 8 bases. V was clipped by 1 base and J by 4 bases; unmatched bases: 5. CDR3 length: 16 amino acids. Germline V CDR1 and CDR2: SGHDN, FVKESK. CDR3 bases: TGTGCCAGCAGCCAAGTTCAGGGGGCGGGTAATGAAAAACTGTTTTTT. This translates into CASSQVQGAGNEKLFF.

The chain links TRBV5-3 to TRBJ1-2; 7 nucleotides align to TRBD1. TRBV5-3 is sorted into the ORF group, with uncertain function. The junction had 4 bases not matched to a gene; V was cut back by 5 bases and J by 3 bases. The CDR3 is 13 amino acids. The CDR3 is CARSPTGDYGYTF. The CDR3 DNA sequence: TGTGCCAGAAGTCCCACAGGGGACTATGGCTACACCTTC.

About this clone itself: Other nucleotide sequences in the sample specify the same CDR3. The chain employs TRBV7-2 and TRBJ2-2, with a weak D call TRBD2 (5 bases). Germline V gene lookup returns CDR1 SGHTA and CDR2 FQGNSA. This CDR3 is 14 amino acids long. V lost 1 base and J 3 bases, leaving 6 bases between the germline ends. CDR3 loop: CASSLGGDTGELFF. The CDR3 nucleotides are TGTGCCAGCAGCTTAGGGGGAGACACCGGGGAGCTGTTTTTT.

This chain uses TRBV6-6 with TRBJ1-2; unclear D gene. The CDR3 length is 11 residues. CDR1 and CDR2 (germline): MNHNY, SVGAGI (reference sequence). V lost 8 bases and J lost 4, with 8 bases in between. As DNA, the CDR3 is TGTGCCAGCTTCGAGGCCTATGGCTACACCTTC. This codes for CASFEAYGYTF.

The chain carries TRBV30 and TRBJ2-5, with D uncertain. This CDR3 region has 14 residues. The V end was cut by 4 bases, the J end by 0 bases, with 12 bases between. Looked up from germline, CDR1 is GTSNPN and CDR2 is SVGIG (reference sequence). The CDR3 spells CAWTTDRHQETQYF. CDR3 coding DNA: TGTGCCTGGACTACAGACCGACACCAAGAGACCCAGTACTTC.

This chain connects TRBV5-6 to TRBJ2-7; 9 nucleotides agree with TRBD1. V was pared by 4 bases and J by 7 bases, with 9 bases of the junction left unmatched. This CDR3 has 14 residues. CDR1 SGHDT and CDR2 YYEEEE come from the germline V gene. Here the CDR3 reads CASSLRDRVWEQYF. As DNA, the CDR3 is TGTGCCAGCAGCCTGCGGGACAGGGTGTGGGAGCAGTACTTC.